These 5 T cell receptor beta chains came from one sample sequenced in a study of vaccination and CD4 T cells after COVID-19. Treatment in this sample: roughly 10-day PBMC culture with coronavirus spike peptide pools or control peptides (ViraFEST assay). Sequence data for DNA of cultured CD4+ T cells were generated by the Oncomine TCR Beta short-read assay. MiXCR was run by TCRdb on the PCR reads, yielding one entry per CDR3 protein. The sample comprises over 8,500 distinct CDR3 sequences, over 40% of which are singletons, and 20% to 25% rests with the top ten. Antigens for these TCRs are unknown. Sample: CD4+ T cells from blood, cultured in vitro. These receptors all come from a human donor who had recovered from COVID-19.

The gene calls are TRBV30 and TRBJ2-7, with 7 bases fitting TRBD1. The CDR3 runs to 12 residues. The ends lost 3 bases at V and 1 base at J; junction bases unmatched: 0. Germline V gives CDR1 GTSNPN, CDR2 SVGIG (reference sequence). The CDR3 nucleotides read TGTGCCTGGAGCAGGGGGTCCTACGAGCAGTACTTC. As protein: CAWSRGSYEQYF. The full variable domain, completed using reference TRBV30 and TRBJ2-7, is SQTIHQWPATLVQPVGSPLSLECTVEGTSNPNLYWYRQAAGRGLQLLFYSVGIGQISSEVPQNLSASRPQDRQFILSSKKLLLSDSGFYLCAWSRGSYEQYFGPGTRLTVT.

This clonotype was seen a few times. The chain employs TRBV29-1 and TRBJ1-1; D remains unclear. In germline, CDR1 is SQVTM, CDR2 ANQGSEA. V was shortened by 0 bases and J by 13 bases, with 15 bases between the two germline ends. The CDR3 totals 12 residues. The CDR3 DNA reads as TGCAGCGTTGAAGATAGTTCAACCCTCGGTTTCTTT. Translating gives CSVEDSSTLGFF.

The rearrangement uses TRBV20-1 and TRBJ1-6; 7 positions agree with TRBD1. V shed 0 bases, J shed 0 bases, and the junction held 5 bases outside the gene matches. Germline CDR1 reads DFQATT; CDR2 reads SNEGSKA (reference sequence). The CDR3 runs 17 residues. CDR3 region: CSARDNRGLSYNSPLHF. As DNA, the CDR3 is TGCAGTGCTAGAGATAACAGGGGCCTCTCCTATAATTCACCCCTCCACTTT.

The chain's CDR3 is CASSSDGFSTGELFF. CDR3 coding DNA: TGTGCCAGCAGCAGCGATGGGTTTTCCACCGGGGAGCTGTTTTTT. The chain combines TRBV7-9 with TRBJ2-2; D gene ambiguous. Germline CDR1 and CDR2: SEHNR and FQNEAQ (reference sequence). The CDR3 runs to 15 residues. V shed 5 bases and J shed 4 bases, with 14 bases lying between them.

The chain is built from TRBV11-2 and TRBJ2-1; TRBD2 agrees at 10 bases. The CDR3 is 14 residues long. Per the germline V gene, CDR1 is SGHAT and CDR2 is FQNNGV. V dropped 7 bases and J dropped 3; count of bases not matched to a gene: 3. Written as DNA, the CDR3 is TGTGCCAGCACCGGGACTAGCGTCTACAATGAGCAGTTCTTC. Amino acids: CASTGTSVYNEQFF.